A selection of T cell receptor beta chains follows, all from one sample in a study of blood T cell repertoires in COVID-19. TCRdb keeps only in-frame clones here, not all; method: immunoSEQ multiplex PCR. The sample carries tens of thousands of clones, 65% to 80% recorded once. The sequencing input was peripheral blood. The receptors were gathered from a woman older than 75 with active or convalescent COVID-19. CDR3s include the opening cysteine and the closing phenylalanine or tryptophan. D genes are given only for firm matches. The size entry is marked missing in some rows and otherwise reads once, few, many or a size class.

j_call	clone_size	v_call	d_call	cdr3_nt	cdr3_aa
TRBJ1-1	few	TRBV19	.	TGTGCCGTTACAGGGCTAGCCATGACCACTGAAGCTTTCTTT	CAVTGLAMTTEAFF
TRBJ2-7	.	TRBV7-2	TRBD2	TGTGCCAGCAGCCCTCAGACTAGCGGAGACCCCTACGAGCAGTACTTC	CASSPQTSGDPYEQYF
TRBJ2-7	.	TRBV5-1	.	TGCGCCAGCAGCTTGGAGTCGGGTCAGGGGCCCCTCGAGCAGTACTTC	CASSLESGQGPLEQYF
TRBJ1-2	.	TRBV27	TRBD1	TGTGCCAGCAGTTTCTCCTGGGACAGCAACTATGGCTACACCTTC	CASSFSWDSNYGYTF
TRBJ2-1	.	TRBV6-5	TRBD2	TGTGCCAATCGCCGGGGGGGCCTCTACAATGAGCAGTTCTTC	CANRRGGLYNEQFF
TRBJ1-1	.	TRBV2	TRBD1	TGTGCCAGCAGTGAGGGGACAGGGAGTAGAACTGAAGCTTTCTTT	CASSEGTGSRTEAFF
TRBJ1-1	.	TRBV27	.	TGTGCCAGCCGTAACATGAACACTGAAGCTTTCTTT	CASRNMNTEAFF
TRBJ2-7	.	TRBV19	.	TGTGCCAGTAGTCCGGGCTACGAGCAGTACTTC	CASSPGYEQYF
TRBJ1-2	.	TRBV7-9	TRBD1	TGTGCCAGCAGCTTAAAGGGGGCCGCTGGCTACACCTTC	CASSLKGAAGYTF
TRBJ2-5	.	TRBV27	.	TGTGCCAGCAGCCCTATCGGGACTGAGGAGACCCAGTACTTC	CASSPIGTEETQYF
TRBJ1-1	few	TRBV9	.	TGTGCCAGCAGCGTAGCACTGGGGCAGGGAGGTGAAGCTTTCTTT	CASSVALGQGGEAFF
TRBJ1-2	few	TRBV6-1	.	TGTGCCAGCAGTAAAGACTCGGGGGAGGCTAACTATGGCTACACCTTC	CASSKDSGEANYGYTF
TRBJ1-6	.	TRBV3-1/TRBV3-2	.	TGTGCCAGCAGCCAAGCACCGCAGACAGCGACTTTTAATTCACCCCTCCACTTT	CASSQAPQTATFNSPLHF
TRBJ1-2	once	TRBV4-1	.	TGCGCCAGCAGCCAAGGGAGTGGCAGGGAGGCCTATGGCTACACCTTC	CASSQGSGREAYGYTF
TRBJ1-2	.	TRBV4-3	.	TGCGCCAGCAGCCAAATGGGGGGGAACTATGGCTACACCTTC	CASSQMGGNYGYTF
TRBJ2-7	.	TRBV18	TRBD1	TGTGCCAGCTCACCGGGACAGGGGACGTACGAGCAGTACTTC	CASSPGQGTYEQYF
TRBJ2-7	few	TRBV4-2	TRBD2	TGTGCCAGCAGCCAAGATGCGGGGACTAGCGGCTCCTACGAGCAGTACTTC	CASSQDAGTSGSYEQYF
TRBJ1-6	once	TRBV5-1	.	TGCGCCAGCAGCTTCGGGAGCTCCTATAATTCACCCCTCCACTTT	CASSFGSSYNSPLHF
TRBJ1-2	.	TRBV7-2	TRBD1	TGTGCCAGCAGCTCGGGGTCTGGGCAGGGGGATGGCTACACCTTC	CASSSGSGQGDGYTF
TRBJ2-5	.	TRBV20-1	.	TGCAGTGCCAGTTCCTCTTTCGGGGTTGCAGAGACCCAGTACTTC	CSASSSFGVAETQYF
TRBJ2-1	.	TRBV7-2	.	TGTGCCAGCAGCTTAGGCCCGAGAACCTACAATGAGCAGTTCTTC	CASSLGPRTYNEQFF
TRBJ2-7	.	TRBV29-1	.	TGCAGCGTTGTTATTTCCGGCAGACACTACGAGCAGTACTTC	CSVVISGRHYEQYF
TRBJ1-5	.	TRBV7-2	.	TGTGCCAGCAATCTCAGGGTAGAACAGCCCCAGCATTTT	CASNLRVEQPQHF
TRBJ2-5	.	TRBV7-2	.	TGTGCCAGCAGCGGCTCAGTAGCCGAAGAGACCCAGTACTTC	CASSGSVAEETQYF
TRBJ2-3	.	TRBV19	.	TGTGCCAGTAGGCGGGGCCGGGGCACAGATACGCAGTATTTT	CASRRGRGTDTQYF
TRBJ1-6	.	TRBV5-4	.	TGTGCCAGCAGCCCCGAACTTACAGGAAATTCCCTCCACTTT	CASSPELTGNSLHF
TRBJ1-5	.	TRBV28	.	TGTGCCAGCAAAAAGCGGGGCCCTAGCAATCAGCCCCAGCATTTT	CASKKRGPSNQPQHF
TRBJ2-2	.	TRBV10-3	.	TGTGCCATCAGTGCCTCAAGGAGCACCGGGGAGCTGTTTTTT	CAISASRSTGELFF
TRBJ2-1	once	TRBV30	.	TGTGCCCTGACCCGGGACTTGGAAGGCTATGAGCAGTTCTTC	CALTRDLEGYEQFF
TRBJ1-2	.	TRBV29-1	TRBD1	TGCAGCGCCTCAGCTCTAACCGGGACAGGAGATGGCTACACCTTC	CSASALTGTGDGYTF
TRBJ2-5	many	TRBV3-1/TRBV3-2	TRBD1	TGTGCCAGCAGCCAAAACAGGGGGCAAGAGACCCAGTACTTC	CASSQNRGQETQYF
TRBJ1-4	few	TRBV18	.	TGTGCCAGCTCACCACGTACAGTGGGAACTAATGAAAAACTGTTTTTT	CASSPRTVGTNEKLFF
TRBJ1-6	.	TRBV3-1/TRBV3-2	.	TGTGCCAGCAGCCAAGGCTCAGGGTATAATTCACCCCTCCACTTT	CASSQGSGYNSPLHF
TRBJ1-2	.	TRBV10-3	TRBD1	TGTGCCATCAGTGAACACGGGACAGGGAATGGCTACACCTTC	CAISEHGTGNGYTF
TRBJ1-3	.	TRBV9	TRBD1	TGTGCCAGCAGCCCCCAGGGGGCCTCTGGAAACACCATATATTTT	CASSPQGASGNTIYF
TRBJ1-6	.	TRBV30	.	TGTGCCTGGAGTGCGGACAGCAATAATTCACCCCTCCACTTT	CAWSADSNNSPLHF
TRBJ1-1	few	TRBV6-2/TRBV6-3	.	TGTGCCAGCAGTTACTCGTTGTATGGGGCGCAGAACAGCATGAACACTGAAGCTTTCTTT	CASSYSLYGAQNSMNTEAFF
TRBJ2-1	once	TRBV6-5	TRBD2	TGTGCCAGCAGTCCCAGCGGGGGGTCCTACAATGAGCAGTTCTTC	CASSPSGGSYNEQFF
TRBJ2-3	few	TRBV5-4	TRBD1	TGTGCCAGCAGCTTCCGGGACAGTAGCACAGATACGCAGTATTTT	CASSFRDSSTDTQYF
TRBJ1-1	.	TRBV6-4	.	TGTGCCAGCAGTGACCCCCTAGTGTGTCGGGTCACTGAAGCTTTCTTT	CASSDPLVCRVTEAFF
TRBJ1-6	.	TRBV6-5	TRBD1	TGTGCCAGCAGGTCACAGGGGGCCCAACCCCTCCACTTT	CASRSQGAQPLHF
TRBJ2-7	.	TRBV5-1	TRBD1	TGCGCCAGCAGCCCATCCTCCGGGACAGCGATCGACGAGCAGTACTTC	CASSPSSGTAIDEQYF
TRBJ1-1	.	TRBV30	TRBD1	TGTGCCTGGAGTGTTTTAGGGGGCTTAACTGAAGCTTTCTTT	CAWSVLGGLTEAFF
TRBJ1-5	.	TRBV15	.	TGTGCCACCAGCAGAGAACGGGGTTACAATCAGCCCCAGCATTTT	CATSRERGYNQPQHF
TRBJ1-4	.	TRBV27	.	TGTGCCAGCCTCAAGATCGGTGCTACAGGCGGAAAACTGTTTTTT	CASLKIGATGGKLFF
TRBJ1-4	.	TRBV12-3/TRBV12-4	.	TGTGCCAGCAGTTTAGCGCGCGAAAAACTGTTTTTT	CASSLAREKLFF
TRBJ2-2	.	TRBV7-3	TRBD1	TGTGCCACCGGGACAGGAGGCACCGGGGAGCTGTTTTTT	CATGTGGTGELFF
TRBJ1-1	.	TRBV2	TRBD1	TGTGCCAGCAGTCGAGGGACAGGGGGCACTGAAGCTTTCTTT	CASSRGTGGTEAFF
TRBJ1-5	.	TRBV7-9	TRBD1	TGTGCCAGCAGCTTAGGGTCTTGGACAGGGGGAAGAGGCGATCAGCCCCAGCATTTT	CASSLGSWTGGRGDQPQHF
TRBJ2-1	once	TRBV6-2/TRBV6-3	TRBD1	TGTGCCAGCAGTTACGACAGGGTCTATGAGCAGTTCTTC	CASSYDRVYEQFF
TRBJ2-4	.	TRBV19	.	TGTGCCAGTAGTATATCGGGGGTGGTAAACATTCAGTACTTC	CASSISGVVNIQYF
TRBJ1-1	.	TRBV2	.	TGTGCCAGCAGTGCCCAGGACGGACACATGAACACTGAAGCTTTCTTT	CASSAQDGHMNTEAFF
TRBJ1-3	.	TRBV30	.	TGTGCCTGGAGTGTACAGAGAAACACCATATATTTT	CAWSVQRNTIYF